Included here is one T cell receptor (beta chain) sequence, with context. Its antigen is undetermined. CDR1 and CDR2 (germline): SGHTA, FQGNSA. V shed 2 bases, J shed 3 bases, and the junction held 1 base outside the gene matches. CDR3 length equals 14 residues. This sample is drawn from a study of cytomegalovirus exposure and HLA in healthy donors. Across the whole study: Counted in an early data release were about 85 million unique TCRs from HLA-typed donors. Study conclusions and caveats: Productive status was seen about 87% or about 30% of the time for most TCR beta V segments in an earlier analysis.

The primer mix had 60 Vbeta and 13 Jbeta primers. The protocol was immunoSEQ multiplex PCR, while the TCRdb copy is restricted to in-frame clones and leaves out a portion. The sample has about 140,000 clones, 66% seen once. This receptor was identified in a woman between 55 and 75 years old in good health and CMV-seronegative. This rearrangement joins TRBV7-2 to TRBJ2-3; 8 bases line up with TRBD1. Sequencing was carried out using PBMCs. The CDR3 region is CASSLRQGTDTQYF. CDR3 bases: TGTGCCAGCAGCTTACGACAGGGGACAGATACGCAGTATTTT.